Given below is one T cell receptor beta chain in context. The authors' processing: Amplifying reference gene primers gave estimates of nucleated cell counts. Libraries were prepared by immunoSEQ multiplex PCR; TCRdb keeps only in-frame clonotypes and omits some of them. V, J and clone size were drawn from that table, and D and trimming were deduced from the DNA. The sample has roughly 250,000 clones, about 83% seen once; the top ten hold around 2%. This CDR3 has 13 residues. CDR1 is LNHNV, CDR2 YYDKDF, per germline (reference sequence). V was clipped by 2 bases and J by 6 bases, with 8 bases between them. The sample comes from a study of blood T cell repertoires in COVID-19. Turning to the study itself: T cells, B-cell-depleted T cells, or PBMCs provided the cDNA or gDNA that served as material.

Participants came from some 23 US areas, aged roughly 18 to 89 years. The rearrangement uses TRBV15 and TRBJ2-1, with D perhaps TRBD1 (5 bases). The sequenced sample consisted of PBMCs or T cells enriched from blood (not recorded which). This TCR was recovered from a woman aged 45-65 years who had recovered from COVID-19. The CDR3 region is CATSRQDTNEQFF. For the CDR3, the DNA is TGTGCCACCAGCAGACAGGACACCAATGAGCAGTTCTTC. The variable domain in full, with the rest retrieved from reference TRBV15 and TRBJ2-1, is DAMVIQNPRYQVTQFGKPVTLSCSQTLNHNVMYWYQQKSSQAPKLLFHYYDKDFNNEADTPDNFQSRRPNTSFCFLDIRSPGLGDTAMYLCATSRQDTNEQFFGPGTRLTVL.